Following are 24 T cell receptor beta chains from one sample sequenced in a study of blood T cell repertoires in COVID-19. The assay was immunoSEQ multiplex PCR, and TCRdb's table has in-frame clones only and misses some. The sample has roughly 200,000 clones, about 86% seen once; the top ten hold roughly 2.9%. Sequencing used peripheral blood. These receptors originate from a woman in her thirties with active or convalescent COVID-19.

The chain recombines TRBV19 with TRBJ2-1; the D gene is possibly TRBD1 (6 bases). V was clipped by 5 bases and J by 5 bases, with 7 bases between them. The CDR3 length is 12 residues. Germline assignment: CDR1 LNHDA and CDR2 SQIVND (reference sequence). In nucleotides, the CDR3 is TGTGCCAGTAGTCAGGGGAACAATGAGCAGTTCTTC. Encoded protein: CASSQGNNEQFF.

The chain couples TRBV7-2 to TRBJ2-1, with 10 bases matching TRBD2. The CDR3 extends over 14 amino acids. J gave up 7 bases and V 4 bases, and 4 bases lay outside the gene matches. Germline CDR1 is SGHTA and CDR2 is FQGNSA. CDR3 amino acids: CASSWTSGLNEQFF. DNA for the CDR3: TGTGCCAGCAGCTGGACTAGCGGCCTTAATGAGCAGTTCTTC.

DNA for the CDR3: TGTGCCAGCAGCTCCTGGACTAGCGGATTGAACTACGAGCAGTACTTC. Protein sequence: CASSSWTSGLNYEQYF. The chain has TRBV11-2 and TRBJ2-7; 10 bases agree with TRBD2. Per germline, CDR1 SGHAT and CDR2 FQNNGV. The CDR3 has 16 amino acids. The junction had 9 bases not matched to a gene; V was cut back by 4 bases and J by 3 bases. Looking up the rest from reference TRBV11-2 and TRBJ2-7 gives the full variable domain: EAGVAQSPRYKIIEKRQSVAFWCNPISGHATLYWYQQILGQGPKLLIQFQNNGVVDDSQLPKDRFSAERLKGVDSTLKIQPAKLEDSAVYLCASSSWTSGLNYEQYFGPGTRLTVT.

The rearrangement links TRBV19 to TRBJ1-1, with D maybe TRBD1 (6 bases). Per germline, CDR1 LNHDA and CDR2 SQIVND (reference sequence). V lost 2 bases to trimming and J lost 2 bases, with 12 bases between them. CDR3 size: 15 residues. The CDR3 region is CASSISGGLNTEAFF. The DNA for the CDR3 is TGTGCCAGTAGTATATCTGGGGGCCTTAACACTGAAGCTTTCTTT.

The chain is built from TRBV5-4 and TRBJ2-1; TRBD2 agrees at 12 bases. CDR1 SGHNT and CDR2 YYREEE come from the germline V gene (reference sequence). The CDR3 extends over 18 amino acids. V dropped 4 bases and J dropped 6; count of bases not matched to a gene: 14. CDR3 nucleotides: TGTGCCAGCAGCCCTACCGTGACTAGCGGGAGTTCTCGCAATGAGCAGTTCTTC. Residues: CASSPTVTSGSSRNEQFF.

The chain carries TRBV9 and TRBJ1-2, with a weak D call TRBD1 (5 bases). The V end lost 0 bases, the J end lost 4 bases, and 10 bases lay between the germline ends. Germline V gene lookup returns CDR1 SGDLS and CDR2 YYNGEE. This CDR3 region has 14 residues. The CDR3 is CASSVGQGTYGYTF. CDR3 DNA sequence: TGTGCCAGCAGCGTAGGGCAGGGTACCTATGGCTACACCTTC.

This chain joins TRBV6-2 or TRBV6-3 and TRBJ1-1, with D tentatively TRBD1 (6 bases). Germline V lookup: CDR1 MNHEY, CDR2 SVGEGT. The CDR3 has 15 residues. Trimming took 2 bases from V and 4 from J, leaving 14 bases between them. The CDR3 here is CASSYLIQGTTEAFF. CDR3 sequence (DNA): TGTGCCAGCAGTTACCTTATTCAGGGGACCACTGAAGCTTTCTTT.

The rearrangement joins TRBV7-9 to TRBJ1-1; TRBD1 aligns across 8 bases. Germline V gene data show CDR1 as SEHNR and CDR2 as FQNEAQ (reference sequence). This CDR3 is 16 amino acids long. V gave up 5 bases and J gave up 4 bases; unmatched junction bases: 12. This CDR3 is CASSTGTGTGSTEAFF. Here the CDR3 DNA reads TGTGCCAGCAGCACCGGGACAGGTACAGGGAGCACTGAAGCTTTCTTT.

This chain links TRBV6-5 with TRBJ1-4; D remains ambiguous. V was shortened by 8 bases and J by 3 bases, with 16 bases between the two germline ends. The CDR3 has 15 residues. The germline V gene has CDR1 MNHEY and CDR2 SVGAGI. The CDR3 nucleotides are TGTGCCAGCCAGATAGTACCCGGGTCTAATGAAAAACTGTTTTTT. Translating gives CASQIVPGSNEKLFF.

The chain couples TRBV5-1 to TRBJ1-6; D possibly corresponds to TRBD1 (6 bases). CDR1 is SGHRS and CDR2 is YFSETQ in the germline V gene. V lost 5 bases and J lost 3, with 24 bases in between. This CDR3 contains 19 residues. In DNA, the CDR3 is TGCGCCAGCAGAGGACTGGGTACGGACAGTCGCCACTATAATTCACCCCTCCACTTT. Translation: CASRGLGTDSRHYNSPLHF.

This chain connects TRBV14 to TRBJ2-2, with a possible D match to TRBD1 (5 bases). Deletions cut 1 base from V and 6 bases from J, with 15 bases between. The CDR3 has 16 amino acids. CDR1 and CDR2 from the germline V gene are SGHDN and FVKESK. CDR3 coding DNA: TGTGCCAGCAGCCAAGTGTGGTCAGGGTATCCCGGGGAGCTGTTTTTT. Its translation is CASSQVWSGYPGELFF.

The chain joins TRBV6-1 to TRBJ2-5; D is possibly TRBD1 (6 bases). The CDR3 is made up of 18 amino acids. V lost 1 base to trimming and J lost 3 bases, with 21 bases between them. Germline assignment: CDR1 MNHNS and CDR2 SASEGT. CDR3 sequence (DNA): TGTGCCAGCAGTGAAGTTCTAGGGGCACAGGGTAGGAAAGAGACCCAGTACTTC. It specifies CASSEVLGAQGRKETQYF.

The chain has TRBV9 and TRBJ2-7; 10 nucleotides agree with TRBD1. The CDR3 contains 15 residues. CDR1 and CDR2 from the germline V gene are SGDLS and YYNGEE. The J segment lost 4 bases and the V segment lost 3 bases, leaving 7 bases of the junction unmatched. In DNA, the CDR3 is TGTGCCAGCAGCGGCCGGGACAGGGGAGCTTACGAGCAGTACTTC. Amino acid sequence: CASSGRDRGAYEQYF.

This clone occurred once. The gene calls are TRBV19 and TRBJ1-5, with D possibly TRBD1 on 6 matching bases. Germline V gives CDR1 LNHDA, CDR2 SQIVND (reference sequence). This CDR3 is 16 amino acids long. V was clipped by 3 bases and J by 5 bases, with 17 bases between them. Written as DNA, the CDR3 is TGTGCCAGTAGTATGTCTACAGGGCCCCCCGATCAGCCCCAGCATTTT. Residues: CASSMSTGPPDQPQHF.

The CDR3 loop reads CASRPTSGGNTDTQYF. DNA of the CDR3: TGTGCCAGCAGACCGACTAGCGGGGGGAACACAGATACGCAGTATTTT. This chain links TRBV11-2 with TRBJ2-3; 13 bases are a match to TRBD2. V dropped 6 bases and J dropped 2; count of bases not matched to a gene: 5. This CDR3 spans 16 amino acids. Germline assignment: CDR1 SGHAT and CDR2 FQNNGV.

This chain links TRBV2 with TRBJ1-4; D unclear. The CDR3 totals 12 residues. Trimming cost V 5 bases and J 5 bases, with 6 bases left between them. The germline V gene has CDR1 SNHLY and CDR2 FYNNEI. CDR3 sequence: CASSQQNEKLFF. DNA for the CDR3: TGTGCCAGCAGTCAACAGAATGAAAAACTGTTTTTT.

The rearrangement joins TRBV14 to TRBJ2-7; TRBD2 aligns across 7 bases. V lost 4 bases and J lost 3; bases outside the gene matches: 12. Germline values: CDR1 SGHDN, CDR2 FVKESK. The CDR3 totals 16 residues. The CDR3 is CASSLGGRAFVYEQYF. As DNA, the CDR3 is TGTGCCAGCAGCCTGGGAGGGAGGGCCTTCGTCTACGAGCAGTACTTC.

The chain links TRBV19 to TRBJ1-5, with D tentatively TRBD1 (5 bases). V dropped 7 bases and J dropped 1 base, with 14 bases sitting between them. Germline CDR1 and CDR2: LNHDA and SQIVND (reference sequence). The CDR3 has 15 amino acids. CDR3 sequence reads: CASTQGGRSNQPQHF. In nucleotides, the CDR3 is TGTGCCAGTACGCAGGGAGGGAGGAGCAATCAGCCCCAGCATTTT.

V and J are TRBV9 and TRBJ2-1, with 9 nucleotides matching TRBD1. V lost 2 bases to trimming and J lost 7 bases; unmatched junction nucleotides: 7. This CDR3 region has 15 residues. Germline V lookup: CDR1 SGDLS, CDR2 YYNGEE. In nucleotides, the CDR3 is TGTGCCAGCAGCGTGGACAGGGGAGGCAGGAATGAGCAGTTCTTC. It codes for CASSVDRGGRNEQFF.

The chain is built from TRBV11-3 and TRBJ2-7; 10 nucleotides match TRBD1. Germline V gives CDR1 SGHNT, CDR2 YENEEA. The CDR3 is 13 amino acids. V shed 3 bases, J shed 5 bases, and the junction held 1 base outside the gene matches. CDR3 sequence reads: CASSFGTGDEQYF. The DNA of the CDR3 is TGTGCCAGCAGCTTCGGGACAGGGGACGAGCAGTACTTC.

The chain carries TRBV27 and TRBJ1-1; no firm D call. V was shortened by 6 bases and J by 1 base, with 9 bases between the two germline ends. The CDR3 length is 13 residues. Per germline, CDR1 MNHEY and CDR2 SMNVEV (reference sequence). In DNA form, the CDR3 reads TGTGCCAGCAGCCCGCACGGGAACACTGAAGCTTTCTTT. Its protein is CASSPHGNTEAFF.

The rearrangement links TRBV3-1 (or the pseudogene TRBV3-2) to TRBJ1-2; tentatively, D is TRBD1 (6 bases). CDR1 is LGHDT and CDR2 is YNNKEL in the germline V gene (reference sequence). The CDR3 is made up of 15 amino acids. Trimming left V 1 base short and J 4 bases short, with 13 bases between. CDR3 sequence (DNA): TGTGCCAGCAGCCAAGGGACAGTCTTCCTCTATGGCTACACCTTC. Its translation: CASSQGTVFLYGYTF.

The chain couples TRBV28 to TRBJ1-6, with TRBD1 identical over 7 bases. This CDR3 contains 13 residues. Germline CDR1 reads MDHEN; CDR2 reads SYDVKM. Unmatched junction bases numbered 6, after V lost 6 bases and J lost 10 bases. DNA for the CDR3: TGTGCCAGCAGCGCGACAGGGCAATCACCCCTCCACTTT. Protein sequence: CASSATGQSPLHF.

This clone has a handful of counts. This CDR3 reads CASSFPGYEQYF. In nucleotides, the CDR3 is TGTGCCAGCAGTTTCCCCGGGTACGAGCAGTACTTC. J is TRBJ2-7 and V is TRBV28; D uncertain. The CDR3 length is 12 residues. Trimming removed 3 bases from V and 4 bases from J, with 7 bases in between. Per germline, CDR1 MDHEN and CDR2 SYDVKM.